Listed below are T cell receptor beta chains from one sample, sequenced in a study of blood T cell repertoires in COVID-19. The data were produced by immunoSEQ multiplex PCR, yet TCRdb's version contains in-frame clones alone and is incomplete. The table records roughly 140,000 clones, approximately 87% of them present only once. The sequenced sample was peripheral blood. Receptors originate from a woman aged 40 to 55 with acute or convalescent COVID-19. The CDR3 runs from the conserved cysteine through the conserved F or W. Fields, in order: V gene, J gene, CDR3 protein.

TRBV28	TRBJ1-5	CASSSRDFINSNQPQHF
TRBV7-2	TRBJ2-2	CASSLAWGGTGELFF
TRBV7-6	TRBJ2-1	CASSLGASGGNEQFF
TRBV6-4	TRBJ2-1	CASSEAGGHNEQFF
TRBV7-2	TRBJ2-1	CASSWVLAGGPYNEQFF
TRBV27	TRBJ2-4	CASSLSVLAKNIQYF
TRBV3-1/TRBV3-2	TRBJ2-7	CASSSRLVDLSSGEQYF
TRBV11-3	TRBJ1-3	CASSLNRATGNTIYF
TRBV6-5	TRBJ1-2	CASSYSGMENYGYTF
TRBV12-3/TRBV12-4	TRBJ1-2	CASSLGQKHGYTF